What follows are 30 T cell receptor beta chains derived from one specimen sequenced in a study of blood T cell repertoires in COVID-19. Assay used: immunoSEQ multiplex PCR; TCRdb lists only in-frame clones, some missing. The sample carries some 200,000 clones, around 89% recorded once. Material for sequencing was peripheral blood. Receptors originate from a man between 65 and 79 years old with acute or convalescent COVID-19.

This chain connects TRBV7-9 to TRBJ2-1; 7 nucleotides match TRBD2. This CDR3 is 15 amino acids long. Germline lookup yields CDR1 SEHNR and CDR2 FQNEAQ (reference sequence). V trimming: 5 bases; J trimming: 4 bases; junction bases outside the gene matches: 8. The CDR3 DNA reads TGTGCCAGCAGCCCAGGGAGGGTTCCGTACAATGAGCAGTTCTTC. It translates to CASSPGRVPYNEQFF.

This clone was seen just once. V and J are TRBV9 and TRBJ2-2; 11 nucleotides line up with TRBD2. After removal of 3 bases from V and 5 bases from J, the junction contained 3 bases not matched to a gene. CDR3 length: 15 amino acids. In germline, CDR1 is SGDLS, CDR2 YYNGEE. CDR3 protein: CASSATSGRTGELFF. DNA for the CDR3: TGTGCCAGCAGCGCCACTAGCGGGAGAACCGGGGAGCTGTTTTTT.

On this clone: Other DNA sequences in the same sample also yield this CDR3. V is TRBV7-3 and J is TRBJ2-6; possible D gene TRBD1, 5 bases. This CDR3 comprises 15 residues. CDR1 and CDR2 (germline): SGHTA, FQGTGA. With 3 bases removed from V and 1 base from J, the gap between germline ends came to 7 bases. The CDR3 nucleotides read TGTGCCAGCAGCTTTCAGGGTTCTGGGGCCAACGTCCTGACTTTC. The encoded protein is CASSFQGSGANVLTF. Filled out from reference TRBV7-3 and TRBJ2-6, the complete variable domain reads GAGVSQTPSNKVTEKGKYVELRCDPISGHTALYWYRQSLGQGPEFLIYFQGTGAADDSGLPNDRFFAVRPEGSVSTLKIQRTERGDSAVYLCASSFQGSGANVLTFGAGSRLTVL.

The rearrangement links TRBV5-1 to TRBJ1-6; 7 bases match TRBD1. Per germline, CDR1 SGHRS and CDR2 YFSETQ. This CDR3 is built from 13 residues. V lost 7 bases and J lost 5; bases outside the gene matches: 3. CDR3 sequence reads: CASRGQDNSPLHF. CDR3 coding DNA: TGCGCCAGCCGTGGACAGGATAATTCACCCCTCCACTTT.

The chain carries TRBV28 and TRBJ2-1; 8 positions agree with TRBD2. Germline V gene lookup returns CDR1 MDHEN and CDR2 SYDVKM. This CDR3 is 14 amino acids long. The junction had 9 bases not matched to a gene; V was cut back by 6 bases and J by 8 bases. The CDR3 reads CASRGGGSVDEQFF. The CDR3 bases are TGTGCCAGCAGGGGCGGGGGGTCAGTGGATGAGCAGTTCTTC.

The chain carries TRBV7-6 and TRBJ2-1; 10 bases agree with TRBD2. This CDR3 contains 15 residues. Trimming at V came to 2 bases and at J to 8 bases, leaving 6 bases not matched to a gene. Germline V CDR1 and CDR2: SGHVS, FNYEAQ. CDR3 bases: TGTGCCAGCAGCTTACAAGCGGGAGGGCAGTATGAGCAGTTCTTC. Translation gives CASSLQAGGQYEQFF.

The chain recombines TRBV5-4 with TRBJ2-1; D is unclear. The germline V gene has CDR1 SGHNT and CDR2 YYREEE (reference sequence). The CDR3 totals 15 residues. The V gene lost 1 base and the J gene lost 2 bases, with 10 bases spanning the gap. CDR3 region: CASSLPVVPYNEQFF. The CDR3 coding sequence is TGTGCCAGCAGCTTGCCAGTCGTCCCCTACAATGAGCAGTTCTTC.

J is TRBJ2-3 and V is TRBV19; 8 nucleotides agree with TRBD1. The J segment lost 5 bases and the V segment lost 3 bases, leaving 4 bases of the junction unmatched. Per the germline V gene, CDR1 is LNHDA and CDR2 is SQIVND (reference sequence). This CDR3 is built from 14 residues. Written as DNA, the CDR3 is TGTGCCAGTAGTATGCGCAGGGGGCAAGATACGCAGTATTTT. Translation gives CASSMRRGQDTQYF.

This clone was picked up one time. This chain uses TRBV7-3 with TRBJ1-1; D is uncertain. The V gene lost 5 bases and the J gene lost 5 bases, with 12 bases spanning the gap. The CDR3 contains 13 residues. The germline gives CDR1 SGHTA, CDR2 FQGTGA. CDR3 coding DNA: TGTGCCAGCAGCCCCAGTGCCCATACTGAAGCTTTCTTT. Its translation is CASSPSAHTEAFF.

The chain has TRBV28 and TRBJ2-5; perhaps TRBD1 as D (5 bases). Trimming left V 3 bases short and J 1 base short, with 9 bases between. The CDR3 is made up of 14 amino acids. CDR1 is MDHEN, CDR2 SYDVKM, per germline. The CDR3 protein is CASSLPGFQETQYF. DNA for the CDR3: TGTGCCAGCAGTTTGCCAGGGTTCCAAGAGACCCAGTACTTC.

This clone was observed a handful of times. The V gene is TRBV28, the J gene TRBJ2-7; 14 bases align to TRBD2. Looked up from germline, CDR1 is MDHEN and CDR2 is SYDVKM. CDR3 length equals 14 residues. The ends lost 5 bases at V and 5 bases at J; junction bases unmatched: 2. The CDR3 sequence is CASSRTSGRNEQYF. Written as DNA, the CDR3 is TGTGCCAGCAGTCGGACTAGCGGGAGGAACGAGCAGTACTTC.

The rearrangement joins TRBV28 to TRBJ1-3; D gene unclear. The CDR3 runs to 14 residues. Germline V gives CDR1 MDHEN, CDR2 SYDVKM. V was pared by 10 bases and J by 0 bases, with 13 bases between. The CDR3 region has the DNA TGTGCCACCACTACAATTCCCTCTGGAAACACCATATATTTT. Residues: CATTTIPSGNTIYF.

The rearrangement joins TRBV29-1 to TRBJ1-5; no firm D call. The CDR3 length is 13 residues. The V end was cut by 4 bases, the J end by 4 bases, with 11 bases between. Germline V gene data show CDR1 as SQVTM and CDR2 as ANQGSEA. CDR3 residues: CSVGRGMNQPQHF. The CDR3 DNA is TGCAGCGTTGGGCGGGGTATGAATCAGCCCCAGCATTTT.

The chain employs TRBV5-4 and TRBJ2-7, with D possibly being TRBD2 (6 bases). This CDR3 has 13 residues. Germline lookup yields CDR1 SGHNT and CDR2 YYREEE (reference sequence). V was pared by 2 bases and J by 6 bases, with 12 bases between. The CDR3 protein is CASSFQGAGEQYF. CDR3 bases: TGTGCCAGCAGCTTTCAGGGAGCGGGCGAGCAGTACTTC.

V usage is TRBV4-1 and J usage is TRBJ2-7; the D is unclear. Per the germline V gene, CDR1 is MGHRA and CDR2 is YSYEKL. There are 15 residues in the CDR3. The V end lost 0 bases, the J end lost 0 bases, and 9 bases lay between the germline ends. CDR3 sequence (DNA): TGCGCCAGCAGCCAAGAATACACAACCTCCTACGAGCAGTACTTC. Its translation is CASSQEYTTSYEQYF.

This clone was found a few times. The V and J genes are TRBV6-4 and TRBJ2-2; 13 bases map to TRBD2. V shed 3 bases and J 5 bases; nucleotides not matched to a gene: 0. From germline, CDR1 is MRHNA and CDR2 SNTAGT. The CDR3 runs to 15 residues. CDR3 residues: CASSELAGGTGELFF. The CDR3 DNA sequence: TGTGCCAGCAGTGAACTAGCGGGAGGGACCGGGGAGCTGTTTTTT.

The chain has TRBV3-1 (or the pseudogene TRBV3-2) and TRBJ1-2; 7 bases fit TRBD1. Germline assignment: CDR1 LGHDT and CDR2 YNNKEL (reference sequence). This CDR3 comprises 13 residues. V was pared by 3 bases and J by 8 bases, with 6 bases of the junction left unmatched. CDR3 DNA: TGTGCCAGCAGCCACGACAGGGTGGGAGGCTACACCTTC. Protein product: CASSHDRVGGYTF.

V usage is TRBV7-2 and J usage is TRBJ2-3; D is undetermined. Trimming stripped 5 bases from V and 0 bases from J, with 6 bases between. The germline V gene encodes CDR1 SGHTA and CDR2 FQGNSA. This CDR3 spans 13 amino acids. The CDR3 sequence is CASSEASTDTQYF. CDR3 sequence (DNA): TGTGCCAGCAGCGAGGCTAGCACAGATACGCAGTATTTT. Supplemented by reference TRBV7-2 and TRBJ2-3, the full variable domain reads GAGVSQSPSNKVTEKGKDVELRCDPISGHTALYWYRQSLGQGLEFLIYFQGNSAPDKSGLPSDRFSAERTGGSVSTLTIQRTQQEDSAVYLCASSEASTDTQYFGPGTRLTVL.

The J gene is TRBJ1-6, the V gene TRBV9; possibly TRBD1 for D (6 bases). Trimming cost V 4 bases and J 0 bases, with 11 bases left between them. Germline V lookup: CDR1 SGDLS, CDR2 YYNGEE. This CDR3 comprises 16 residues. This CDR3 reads CASSLQQGSYNSPLHF. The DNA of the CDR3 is TGTGCCAGCAGCTTACAACAGGGCTCCTATAATTCACCCCTCCACTTT.

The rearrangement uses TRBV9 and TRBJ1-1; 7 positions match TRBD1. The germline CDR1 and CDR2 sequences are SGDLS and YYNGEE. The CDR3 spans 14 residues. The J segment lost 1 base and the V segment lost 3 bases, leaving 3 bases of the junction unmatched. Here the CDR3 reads CASSARTGNTEAFF. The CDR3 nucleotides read TGTGCCAGCAGCGCCCGGACAGGGAACACTGAAGCTTTCTTT.

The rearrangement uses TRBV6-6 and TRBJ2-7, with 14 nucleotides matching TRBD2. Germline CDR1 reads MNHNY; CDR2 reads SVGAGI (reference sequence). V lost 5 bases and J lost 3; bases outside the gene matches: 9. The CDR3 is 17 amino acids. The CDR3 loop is CASSPGLAGGKSYEQYF. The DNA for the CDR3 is TGTGCCAGCAGTCCCGGACTAGCGGGAGGCAAAAGCTACGAGCAGTACTTC.

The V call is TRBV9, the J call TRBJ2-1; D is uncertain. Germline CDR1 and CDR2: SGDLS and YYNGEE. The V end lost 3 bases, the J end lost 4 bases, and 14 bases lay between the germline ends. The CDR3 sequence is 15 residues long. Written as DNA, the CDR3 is TGTGCCAGCAGCGAGGCCCCCGGCGGATACAATGAGCAGTTCTTC. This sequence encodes CASSEAPGGYNEQFF.

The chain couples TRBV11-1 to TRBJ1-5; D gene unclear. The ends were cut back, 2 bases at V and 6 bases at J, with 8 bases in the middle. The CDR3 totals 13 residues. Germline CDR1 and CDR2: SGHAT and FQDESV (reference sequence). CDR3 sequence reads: CASSLNRGQPQHF. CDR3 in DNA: TGTGCCAGCAGCTTAAATCGGGGTCAGCCCCAGCATTTT.

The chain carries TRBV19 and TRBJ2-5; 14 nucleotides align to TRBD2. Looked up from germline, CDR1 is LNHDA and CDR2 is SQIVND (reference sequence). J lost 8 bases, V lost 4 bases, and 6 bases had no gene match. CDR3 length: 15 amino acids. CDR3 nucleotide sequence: TGTGCCAGTAGTACCGGGACTAGCGGGAGTAGAACCCAGTACTTC. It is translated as CASSTGTSGSRTQYF.

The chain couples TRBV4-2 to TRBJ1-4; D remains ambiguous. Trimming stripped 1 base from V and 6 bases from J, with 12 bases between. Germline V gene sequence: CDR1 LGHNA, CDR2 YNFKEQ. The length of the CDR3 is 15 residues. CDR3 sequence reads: CASSQVSVSDEKLFF. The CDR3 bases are TGTGCCAGCAGCCAAGTGAGCGTATCAGATGAAAAACTGTTTTTT.

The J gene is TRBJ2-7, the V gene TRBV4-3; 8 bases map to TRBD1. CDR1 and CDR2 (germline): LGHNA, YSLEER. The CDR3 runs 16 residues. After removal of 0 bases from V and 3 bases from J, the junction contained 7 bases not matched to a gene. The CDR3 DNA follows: TGCGCCAGCAGCCAAGACCTCGACAGGGGTATCTACGAGCAGTACTTC. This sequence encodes CASSQDLDRGIYEQYF.

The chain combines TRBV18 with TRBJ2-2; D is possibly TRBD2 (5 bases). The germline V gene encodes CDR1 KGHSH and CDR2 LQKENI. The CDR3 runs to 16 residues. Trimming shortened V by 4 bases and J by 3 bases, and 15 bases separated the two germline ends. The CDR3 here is CASSLLELAYTGELFF. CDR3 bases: TGTGCCAGCTCACTCCTCGAGTTAGCGTACACCGGGGAGCTGTTTTTT. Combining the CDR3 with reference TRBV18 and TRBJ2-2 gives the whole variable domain NAGVMQNPRHLVRRRGQEARLRCSPMKGHSHVYWYRQLPEEGLKFMVYLQKENIIDESGMPKERFSAEFPKEGPSILRIQQVVRGDSAAYFCASSLLELAYTGELFFGEGSRLTVL.

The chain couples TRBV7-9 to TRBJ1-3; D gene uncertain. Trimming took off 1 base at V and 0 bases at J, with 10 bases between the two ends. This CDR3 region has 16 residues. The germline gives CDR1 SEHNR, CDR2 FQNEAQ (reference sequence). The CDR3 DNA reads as TGTGCCAGCAGCTTAGTCGTCGCGTACTCTGGAAACACCATATATTTT. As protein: CASSLVVAYSGNTIYF.

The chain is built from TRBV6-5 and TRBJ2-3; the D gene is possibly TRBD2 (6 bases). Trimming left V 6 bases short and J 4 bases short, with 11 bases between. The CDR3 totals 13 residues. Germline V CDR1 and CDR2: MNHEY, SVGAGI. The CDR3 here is CASSLGGADTQYF. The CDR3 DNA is TGTGCCAGCAGCCTAGGAGGGGCAGATACGCAGTATTTT.

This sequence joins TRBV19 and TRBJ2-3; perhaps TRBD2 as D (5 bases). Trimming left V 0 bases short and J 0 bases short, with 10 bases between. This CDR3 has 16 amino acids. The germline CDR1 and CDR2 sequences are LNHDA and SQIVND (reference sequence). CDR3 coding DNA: TGTGCCAGTAGTATAGACCAGCGGAGAAGCACAGATACGCAGTATTTT. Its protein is CASSIDQRRSTDTQYF.